This T cell receptor beta chain emerged from a study of cytomegalovirus exposure and HLA in healthy donors. Looking at the study overall: Both the 95 to 150 validation repertoires and the approximately 620 first-cohort repertoires used the same platform, as reported by a later analysis.

Repertoires were generated with immunoSEQ multiplex PCR, while TCRdb's copy carries only in-frame clones and drops some. The sample lists some 160,000 clones, around 90% seen once, with approximately 3.1% in the top ten. The length of the CDR3 is 11 residues. V was trimmed by 3 bases and J by 13 bases, leaving 10 bases between them. Germline values: CDR1 SGHAT, CDR2 FQNNGV. The TCR was taken from a man younger than 30 in good health and CMV-seronegative. V and J are TRBV11-2 and TRBJ2-1; D remains ambiguous. The sample taken for sequencing was PBMCs. The CDR3 sequence: CASSFYSGQFF. CDR3 sequence (DNA): TGTGCCAGCAGCTTTTATTCGGGTCAGTTCTTC.